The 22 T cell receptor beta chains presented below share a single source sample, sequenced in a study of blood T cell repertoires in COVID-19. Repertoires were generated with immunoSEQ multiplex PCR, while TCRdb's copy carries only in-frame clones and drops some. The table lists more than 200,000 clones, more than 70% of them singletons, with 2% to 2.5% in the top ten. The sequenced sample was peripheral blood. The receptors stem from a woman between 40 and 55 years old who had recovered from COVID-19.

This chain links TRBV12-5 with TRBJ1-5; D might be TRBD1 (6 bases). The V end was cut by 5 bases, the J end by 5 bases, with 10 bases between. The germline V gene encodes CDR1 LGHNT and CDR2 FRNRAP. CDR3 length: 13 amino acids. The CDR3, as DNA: TGTGCTAGTGGTATAGAGGGGGATCAGCCCCAGCATTTT. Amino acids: CASGIEGDQPQHF.

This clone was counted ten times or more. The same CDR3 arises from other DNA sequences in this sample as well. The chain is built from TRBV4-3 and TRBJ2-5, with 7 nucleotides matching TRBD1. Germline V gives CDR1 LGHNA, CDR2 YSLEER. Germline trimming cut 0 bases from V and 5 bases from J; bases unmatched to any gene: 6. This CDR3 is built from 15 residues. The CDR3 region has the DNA TGCGCCAGCAGCCAAGATAGGGGGCTCGGTGAGACCCAGTACTTC. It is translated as CASSQDRGLGETQYF.

CDR3 amino acids: CASSHRGYNQPQHF. In nucleotides, the CDR3 is TGTGCCAGCAGTCACAGGGGCTACAATCAGCCCCAGCATTTT. The chain carries TRBV28 and TRBJ1-5, with 7 bases matching TRBD1. The CDR3 spans 14 residues. In germline, CDR1 is MDHEN, CDR2 SYDVKM. The V and J ends lost 5 bases and 3 bases, in that order; junction bases with no gene match: 4.

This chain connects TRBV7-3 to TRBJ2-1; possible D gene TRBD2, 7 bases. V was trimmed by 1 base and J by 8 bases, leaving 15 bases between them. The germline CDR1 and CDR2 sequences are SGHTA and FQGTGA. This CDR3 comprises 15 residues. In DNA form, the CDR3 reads TGTGCCAGCAGCTTAATGTCGGGGGGCAGGCATGAGCAGTTCTTC. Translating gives CASSLMSGGRHEQFF. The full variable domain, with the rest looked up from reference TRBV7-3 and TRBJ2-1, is GAGVSQTPSNKVTEKGKYVELRCDPISGHTALYWYRQSLGQGPEFLIYFQGTGAADDSGLPNDRFFAVRPEGSVSTLKIQRTERGDSAVYLCASSLMSGGRHEQFFGPGTRLTVL.

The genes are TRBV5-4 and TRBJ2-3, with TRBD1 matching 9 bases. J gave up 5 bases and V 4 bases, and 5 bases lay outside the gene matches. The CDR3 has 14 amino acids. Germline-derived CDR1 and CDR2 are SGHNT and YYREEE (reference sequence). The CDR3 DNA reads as TGTGCCAGCAGCCGGGGACAGGGTGGAGATACGCAGTATTTT. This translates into CASSRGQGGDTQYF.

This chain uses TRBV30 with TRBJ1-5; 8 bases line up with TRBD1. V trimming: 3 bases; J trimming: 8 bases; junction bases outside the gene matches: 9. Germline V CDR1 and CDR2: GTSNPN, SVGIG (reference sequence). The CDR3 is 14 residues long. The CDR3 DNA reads TGTGCCTGGAGCCCAGGACAGGGCTGGAAGCCCCAGCATTTT. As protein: CAWSPGQGWKPQHF.

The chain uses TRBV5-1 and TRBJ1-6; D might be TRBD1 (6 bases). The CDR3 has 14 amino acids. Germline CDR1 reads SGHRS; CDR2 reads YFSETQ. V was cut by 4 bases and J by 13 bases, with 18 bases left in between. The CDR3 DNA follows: TGCGCCAGCAGCCTACTCCCAGGGGAGGGGCCCCTCCACTTT. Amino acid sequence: CASSLLPGEGPLHF.

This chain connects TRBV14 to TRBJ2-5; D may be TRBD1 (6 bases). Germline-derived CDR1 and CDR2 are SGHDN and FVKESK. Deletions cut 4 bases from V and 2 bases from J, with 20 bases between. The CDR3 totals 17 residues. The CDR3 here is CASSLNSRGYLQETQYF. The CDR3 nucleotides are TGTGCCAGCAGCCTAAACTCCAGGGGTTACCTGCAAGAGACCCAGTACTTC.

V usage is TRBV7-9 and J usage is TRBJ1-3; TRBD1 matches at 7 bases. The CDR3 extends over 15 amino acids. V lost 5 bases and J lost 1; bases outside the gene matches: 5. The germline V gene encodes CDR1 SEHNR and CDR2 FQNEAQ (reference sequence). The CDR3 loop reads CASSRQGVSGNTIYF. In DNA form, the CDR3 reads TGTGCCAGCAGCAGACAGGGAGTTTCTGGAAACACCATATATTTT.

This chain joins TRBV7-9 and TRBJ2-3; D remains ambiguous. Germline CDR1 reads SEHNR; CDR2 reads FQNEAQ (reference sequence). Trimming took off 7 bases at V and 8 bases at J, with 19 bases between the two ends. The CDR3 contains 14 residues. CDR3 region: CASTTTRKEFTQYF. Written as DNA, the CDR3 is TGTGCCAGCACTACGACTCGGAAGGAGTTTACGCAGTATTTT.

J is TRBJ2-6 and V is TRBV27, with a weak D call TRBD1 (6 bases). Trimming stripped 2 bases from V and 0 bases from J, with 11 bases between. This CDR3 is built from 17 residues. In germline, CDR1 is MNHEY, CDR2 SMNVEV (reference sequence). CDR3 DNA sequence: TGTGCCAGCAGTTTAAGAGGGGGATACTCTGGGGCCAACGTCCTGACTTTC. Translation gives CASSLRGGYSGANVLTF.

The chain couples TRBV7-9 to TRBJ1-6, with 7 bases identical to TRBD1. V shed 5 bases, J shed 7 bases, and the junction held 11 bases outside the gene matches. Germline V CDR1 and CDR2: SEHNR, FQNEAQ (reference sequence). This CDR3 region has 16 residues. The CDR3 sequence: CASSKPPGQTNSPLHF. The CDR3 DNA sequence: TGTGCCAGCAGCAAACCTCCGGGACAGACGAATTCACCCCTCCACTTT.

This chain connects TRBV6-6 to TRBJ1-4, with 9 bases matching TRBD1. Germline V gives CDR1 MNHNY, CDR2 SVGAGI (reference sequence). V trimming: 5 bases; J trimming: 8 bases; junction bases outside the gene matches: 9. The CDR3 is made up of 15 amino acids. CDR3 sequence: CASSATGGAGEKLFF. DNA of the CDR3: TGTGCCAGCAGTGCAACAGGGGGCGCAGGAGAAAAACTGTTTTTT.

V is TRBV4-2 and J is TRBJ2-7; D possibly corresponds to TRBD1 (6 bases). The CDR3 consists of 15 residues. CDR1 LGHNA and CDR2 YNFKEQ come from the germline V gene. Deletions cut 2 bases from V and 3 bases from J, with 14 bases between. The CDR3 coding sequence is TGTGCCAGCAGCCAAAGGTGGCAGGGGAACTACGAGCAGTACTTC. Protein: CASSQRWQGNYEQYF.

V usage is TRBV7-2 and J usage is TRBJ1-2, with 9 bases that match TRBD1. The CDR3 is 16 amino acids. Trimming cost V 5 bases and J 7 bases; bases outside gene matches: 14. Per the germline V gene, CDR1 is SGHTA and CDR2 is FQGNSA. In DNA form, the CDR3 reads TGTGCCAGCAGCCCAGGACAGGGGCCCAGGGTGGGTGGCTACACCTTC. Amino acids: CASSPGQGPRVGGYTF. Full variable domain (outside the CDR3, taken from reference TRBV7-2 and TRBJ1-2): GAGVSQSPSNKVTEKGKDVELRCDPISGHTALYWYRQSLGQGLEFLIYFQGNSAPDKSGLPSDRFSAERTGGSVSTLTIQRTQQEDSAVYLCASSPGQGPRVGGYTFGSGTRLTVV.

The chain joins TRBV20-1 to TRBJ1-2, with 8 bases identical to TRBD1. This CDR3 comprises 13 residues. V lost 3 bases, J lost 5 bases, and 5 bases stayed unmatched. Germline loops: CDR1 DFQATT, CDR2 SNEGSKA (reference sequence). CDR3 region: CSASPDRVYGYTF. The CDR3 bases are TGCAGTGCTAGTCCGGACAGGGTATATGGCTACACCTTC.

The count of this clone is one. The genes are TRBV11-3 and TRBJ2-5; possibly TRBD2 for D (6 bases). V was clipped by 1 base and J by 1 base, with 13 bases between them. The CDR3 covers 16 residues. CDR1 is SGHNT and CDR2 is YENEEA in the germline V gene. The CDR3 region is CASSLARTSIQETQYF. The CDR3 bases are TGTGCCAGCAGCTTAGCAAGAACTAGCATCCAAGAGACCCAGTACTTC.

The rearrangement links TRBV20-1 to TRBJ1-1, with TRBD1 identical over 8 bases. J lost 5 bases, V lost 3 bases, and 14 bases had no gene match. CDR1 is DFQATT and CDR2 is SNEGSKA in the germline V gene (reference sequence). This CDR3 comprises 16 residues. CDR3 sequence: CSASGAAGGVRTEAFF. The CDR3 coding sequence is TGCAGTGCTAGTGGGGCGGCAGGGGGCGTTCGTACTGAAGCTTTCTTT.

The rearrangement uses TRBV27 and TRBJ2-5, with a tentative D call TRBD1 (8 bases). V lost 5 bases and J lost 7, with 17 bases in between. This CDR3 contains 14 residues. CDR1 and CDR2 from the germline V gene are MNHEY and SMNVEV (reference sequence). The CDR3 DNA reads TGTGCCAGCAGTGCCCTACAGGGGGGGAGGACCCAGTACTTC. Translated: CASSALQGGRTQYF.

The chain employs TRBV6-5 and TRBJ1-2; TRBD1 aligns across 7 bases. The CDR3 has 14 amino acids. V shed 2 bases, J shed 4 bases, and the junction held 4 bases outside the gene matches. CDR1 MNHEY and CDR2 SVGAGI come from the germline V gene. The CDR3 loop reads CASSYSEGAYGYTF. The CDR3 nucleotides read TGTGCCAGCAGTTACAGTGAGGGGGCCTATGGCTACACCTTC.

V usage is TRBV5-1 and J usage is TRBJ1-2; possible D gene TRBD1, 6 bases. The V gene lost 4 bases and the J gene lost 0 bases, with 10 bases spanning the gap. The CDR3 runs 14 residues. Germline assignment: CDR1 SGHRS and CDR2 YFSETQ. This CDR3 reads CASSPRTANYGYTF. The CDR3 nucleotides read TGCGCCAGCAGCCCGCGGACAGCTAACTATGGCTACACCTTC.

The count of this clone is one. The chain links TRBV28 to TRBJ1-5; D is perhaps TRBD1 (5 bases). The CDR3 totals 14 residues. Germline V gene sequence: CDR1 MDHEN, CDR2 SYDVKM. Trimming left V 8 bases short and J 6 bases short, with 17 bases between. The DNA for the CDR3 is TGTGCCAGCCTGCCAACAGGCTTCGGTCAGCCCCAGCATTTT. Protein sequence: CASLPTGFGQPQHF.